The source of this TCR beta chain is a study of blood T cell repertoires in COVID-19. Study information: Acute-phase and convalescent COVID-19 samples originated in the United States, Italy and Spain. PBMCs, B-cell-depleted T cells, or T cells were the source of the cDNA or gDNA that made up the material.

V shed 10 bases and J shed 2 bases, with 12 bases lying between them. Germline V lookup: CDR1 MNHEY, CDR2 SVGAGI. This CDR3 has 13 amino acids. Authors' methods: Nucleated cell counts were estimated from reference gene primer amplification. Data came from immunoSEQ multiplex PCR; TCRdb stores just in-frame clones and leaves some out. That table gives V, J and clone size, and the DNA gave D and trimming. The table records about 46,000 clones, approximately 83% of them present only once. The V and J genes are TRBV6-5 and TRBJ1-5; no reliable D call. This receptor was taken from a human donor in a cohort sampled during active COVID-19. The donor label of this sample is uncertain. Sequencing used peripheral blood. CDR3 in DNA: TGTGCCACCATCCCCAGCGGCAATCAGCCCCAGCATTTT. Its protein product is CATIPSGNQPQHF.